The sequence of this T cell receptor beta chain was determined in a study of cytomegalovirus exposure and HLA in healthy donors. The germline V and J ends were trimmed by 4 bases and 1 base, with 17 bases remaining between them. The CDR3 has 16 amino acids. Germline CDR1 and CDR2: SGDLS and YYNGEE. Concerning this clone: The antigen is undetermined.

Findings and limits, study-wide: In a later analysis, DRB1 alleles had the most associated TCRs; HLA-C alleles the fewest. In a later analysis, V- and J-gene trimming of beta chains associated with a DCLRE1C missense variant, replicated independently.

Vbeta (60) and Jbeta (13) primers were used in the PCR. Data came from immunoSEQ multiplex PCR; TCRdb stores just in-frame clones and leaves some out. This table holds 150,000 to 200,000 clones, about 81% found once. This receptor was obtained from a woman aged 45 to 65 in good health and CMV-seropositive. The specimen was PBMCs. The chain has TRBV9 and TRBJ2-5; a possible D gene is TRBD1 (6 bases). This chain's CDR3 is CASSQTVQGPQETQYF. As DNA, the CDR3 is TGTGCCAGCAGCCAGACAGTTCAGGGGCCCCAAGAGACCCAGTACTTC.